The sequence of this TCR beta chain was determined in a study of early T cells in non-severe SARS-CoV-2 infection. Study-level information: Sequencing input comprised bulk RNA from unsorted whole blood; chain pairing was not available. Study-wide results and caveats: There was a bias toward anti-spike CD8 responses in VDJdb matching, which missed private and CD4 specificities.

For this clonotype: The antigen is unknown.

The TCR library protocol was used to attach unique molecular identifiers. These identifiers were attached to individual cDNA molecules. In TCRdb, the 5' RACE reads were re-called with MiXCR into one record per CDR3 protein. Among tens of thousands of distinct CDR3 sequences listed, under 15% were seen once. Trimming removed 7 bases at V and 10 bases at J, with 16 bases between. Germline CDR1 is WSHSY and CDR2 is SAAADI. CDR3 size: 13 residues. The source was whole blood, collected at baseline. This clonotype originated in an adult who was a healthcare worker with PCR-confirmed SARS-CoV-2 infection or an uninfected control (not recorded which). The rearrangement uses TRBV10-2 and TRBJ1-4, with D maybe TRBD1 (5 bases). The CDR3 DNA sequence: TGCGCCAGCATGGGGCAGGGAGGTTCAAAACTGTTTTTT. Translation gives CASMGQGGSKLFF.